This T cell receptor (beta chain) was recovered during a study of cytomegalovirus exposure and HLA in healthy donors. TCRdb's table, derived via immunoSEQ multiplex PCR, lists solely in-frame clones and lacks some. Counted here are under 300,000 clones, 90% occurring once; the ten biggest clones make up 0.35% to 0.45%. This clone has just one count. V gave up 8 bases and J gave up 2 bases, with 19 bases separating them. Germline V gives CDR1 MDHEN, CDR2 SYDVKM. This CDR3 contains 15 residues. The sample consisted of PBMCs. This clonotype originated in a woman under 30 in good health and CMV-seronegative. The rearrangement uses TRBV28 and TRBJ2-7, with TRBD1 as a possible D gene (5 bases). CDR3 DNA: TGTGCCAGCGGGCCAGGGTCAGCCGATACCTACGAGCAGTACGTC. It yields the protein CASGPGSADTYEQYV.